This T cell receptor beta chain was captured by sequencing in a study of neoadjuvant anti-PD-1 for oral cavity cancer. Study-level background: Patients without progression received a fourth nivolumab dose around day 43, then surgical resection on days 50-56.

This CDR3 region has 15 residues. Per the germline V gene, CDR1 is SEHNR and CDR2 is FQNEAQ (reference sequence). Trimming cost V 6 bases and J 0 bases; bases outside gene matches: 5. TCRdb keeps only in-frame clones here, not all; method: immunoSEQ multiplex PCR. The repertoire has more than 50,000 clones, more than 60% of them found once; the top ten carry just over 2.5%. Cohort: HPV-negative, locally advanced oral cavity squamous cell carcinoma patients. General study results and limits: Post-nivolumab, blood T cell clonality was significantly elevated in non-responders.

Note on this clone: Its antigen is unknown.

Here the sequenced sample was PBMCs, taken before nivolumab (anti-PD-1) treatment. The chain has TRBV7-9 and TRBJ2-1, with TRBD2 matching over 7 bases. The sequence derives from a person between 40 and 85 years old with oral cavity squamous cell carcinoma. The CDR3 region is CASSPTGGSYNEQFF. CDR3 coding DNA: TGTGCCAGCAGTCCTACGGGGGGCTCCTACAATGAGCAGTTCTTC.